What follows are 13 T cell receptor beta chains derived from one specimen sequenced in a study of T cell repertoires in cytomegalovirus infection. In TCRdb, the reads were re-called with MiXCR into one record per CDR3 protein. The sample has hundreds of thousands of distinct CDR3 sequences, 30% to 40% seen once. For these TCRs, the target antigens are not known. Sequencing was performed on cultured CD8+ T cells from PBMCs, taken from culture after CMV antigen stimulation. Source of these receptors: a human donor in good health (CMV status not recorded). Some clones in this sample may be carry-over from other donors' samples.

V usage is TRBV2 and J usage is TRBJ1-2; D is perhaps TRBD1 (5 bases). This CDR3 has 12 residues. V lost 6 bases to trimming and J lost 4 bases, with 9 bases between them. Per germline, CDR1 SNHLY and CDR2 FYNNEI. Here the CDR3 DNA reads TGTGCCAGCAGGGGGACTATCTATGGCTACACCTTC. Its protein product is CASRGTIYGYTF.

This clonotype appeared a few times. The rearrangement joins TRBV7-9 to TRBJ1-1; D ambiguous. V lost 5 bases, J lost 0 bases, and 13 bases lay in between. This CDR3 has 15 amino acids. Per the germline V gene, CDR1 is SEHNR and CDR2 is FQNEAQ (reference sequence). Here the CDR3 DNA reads TGTGCCAGCAGCGCCCCGGGAGGGATGAACACTGAAGCTTTCTTT. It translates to CASSAPGGMNTEAFF.

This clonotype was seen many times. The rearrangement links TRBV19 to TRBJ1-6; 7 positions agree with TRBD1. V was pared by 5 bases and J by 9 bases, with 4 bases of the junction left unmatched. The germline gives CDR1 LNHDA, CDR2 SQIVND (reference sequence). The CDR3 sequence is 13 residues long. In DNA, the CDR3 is TGTGCCAGTAGTGACAGGGAGATTTCACCCCTCCACTTT. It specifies CASSDREISPLHF.

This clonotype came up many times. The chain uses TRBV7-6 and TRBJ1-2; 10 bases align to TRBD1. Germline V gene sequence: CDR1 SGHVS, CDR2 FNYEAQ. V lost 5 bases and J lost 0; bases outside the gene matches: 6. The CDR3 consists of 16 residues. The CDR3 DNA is TGTGCCAGCAGCCACGGACAGGGGGAACCTAACTATGGCTACACCTTC. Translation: CASSHGQGEPNYGYTF.

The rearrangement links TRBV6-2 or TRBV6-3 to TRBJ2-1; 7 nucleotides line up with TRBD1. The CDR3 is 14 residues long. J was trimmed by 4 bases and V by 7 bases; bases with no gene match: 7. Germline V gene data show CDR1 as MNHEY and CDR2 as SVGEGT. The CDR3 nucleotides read TGTGCCAGCACGGGACAGTGGACATACAATGAGCAGTTCTTC. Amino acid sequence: CASTGQWTYNEQFF.

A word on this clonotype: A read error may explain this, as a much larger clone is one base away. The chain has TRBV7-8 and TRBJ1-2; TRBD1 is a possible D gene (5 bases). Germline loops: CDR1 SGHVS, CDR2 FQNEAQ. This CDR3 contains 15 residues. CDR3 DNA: TGTGCCAACAGCTTCAAGGGACTTGGAGACTATGGCTACACCTTC. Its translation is CANSFKGLGDYGYTF.

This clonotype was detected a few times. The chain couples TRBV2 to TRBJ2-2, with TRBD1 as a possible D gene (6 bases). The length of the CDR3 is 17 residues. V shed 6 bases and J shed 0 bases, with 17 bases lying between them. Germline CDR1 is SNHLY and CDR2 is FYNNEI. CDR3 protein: CASRQDHREANTGELFF. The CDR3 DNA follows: TGTGCCAGCAGACAAGACCACAGGGAAGCGAACACCGGGGAGCTGTTTTTT.

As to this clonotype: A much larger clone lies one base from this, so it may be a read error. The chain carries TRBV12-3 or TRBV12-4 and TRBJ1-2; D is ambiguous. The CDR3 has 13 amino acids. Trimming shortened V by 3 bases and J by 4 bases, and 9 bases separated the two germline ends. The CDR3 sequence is CASSLSSFYGYTF. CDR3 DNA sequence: TGTGCCAGCAGTTTGAGCAGTTTCTATGGCTACACCTTC.

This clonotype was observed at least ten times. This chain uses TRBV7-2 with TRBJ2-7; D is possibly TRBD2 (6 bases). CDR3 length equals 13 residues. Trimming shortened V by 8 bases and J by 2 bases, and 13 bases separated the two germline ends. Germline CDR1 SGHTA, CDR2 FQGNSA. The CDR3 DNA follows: TGTGCCAGCCCGGGAGAACTTACCTACGAGCAGTACGTC. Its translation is CASPGELTYEQYV.

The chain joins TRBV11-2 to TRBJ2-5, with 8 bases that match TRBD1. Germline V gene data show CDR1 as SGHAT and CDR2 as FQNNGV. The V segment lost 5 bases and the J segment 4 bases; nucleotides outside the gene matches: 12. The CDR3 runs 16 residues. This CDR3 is CASSPEVGQGTETQYF. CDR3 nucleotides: TGTGCCAGCAGCCCTGAAGTAGGACAGGGTACAGAGACCCAGTACTTC.

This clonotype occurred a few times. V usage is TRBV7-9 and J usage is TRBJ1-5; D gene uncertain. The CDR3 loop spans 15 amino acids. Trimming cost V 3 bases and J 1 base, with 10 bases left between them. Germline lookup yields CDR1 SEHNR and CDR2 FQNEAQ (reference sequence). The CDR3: CASSLYEGSNQPQHF. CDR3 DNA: TGTGCCAGCAGCTTGTATGAGGGAAGCAATCAGCCCCAGCATTTT.

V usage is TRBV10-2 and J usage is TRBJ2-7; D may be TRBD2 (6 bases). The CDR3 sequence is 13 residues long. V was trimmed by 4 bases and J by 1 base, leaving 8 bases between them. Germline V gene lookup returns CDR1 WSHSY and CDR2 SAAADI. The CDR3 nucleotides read TGCGCCAGCAGTGTTGGGGGGTCCTACGAGCAGTACGTC. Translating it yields CASSVGGSYEQYV.

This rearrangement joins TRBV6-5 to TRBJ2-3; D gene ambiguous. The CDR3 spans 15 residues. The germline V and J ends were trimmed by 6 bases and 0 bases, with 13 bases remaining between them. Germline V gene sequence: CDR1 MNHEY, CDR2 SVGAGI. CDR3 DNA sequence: TGTGCCAGCAGCCCCGAACTACCGAGCACAGATACGCAGTATTTT. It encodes CASSPELPSTDTQYF.